What follows are 10 T cell receptor beta chains derived from one specimen sequenced in a study of blood T cell repertoires in COVID-19. The data were produced by immunoSEQ multiplex PCR, yet TCRdb's version contains in-frame clones alone and is incomplete. The sample holds 100,000 or so clones, 75% to 85% seen once. Specimen: peripheral blood. These receptors were obtained from a human donor in a cohort sampled during active COVID-19.

This chain uses TRBV6-1 with TRBJ2-1, with D tentatively TRBD2 (7 bases). CDR1 is MNHNS and CDR2 is SASEGT in the germline V gene. The CDR3 loop spans 14 amino acids. The germline V and J ends were trimmed by 2 bases and 8 bases, with 13 bases remaining between them. The CDR3 region is CASSELAEGDEQFF. DNA for the CDR3: TGTGCCAGCAGTGAACTAGCGGAGGGGGATGAGCAGTTCTTC.

The V gene is TRBV24-1, the J gene TRBJ2-1; 10 positions agree with TRBD2. The CDR3 loop spans 16 amino acids. The V gene end was trimmed by 3 bases and the J gene end by 6 bases; junction bases not matched to a gene: 7. CDR1 and CDR2 from the germline V gene are KGHDR and SFDVKD. CDR3 residues: CATSDTGAGGVNEQFF. CDR3 bases: TGTGCCACCAGTGATACTGGAGCGGGAGGGGTCAATGAGCAGTTCTTC.

The chain carries TRBV6-5 and TRBJ1-4; no definite D call. CDR3 size: 15 residues. Trimming took 5 bases from V and 4 from J, leaving 14 bases between them. In germline, CDR1 is MNHEY, CDR2 SVGAGI. The CDR3 is CASSNLPRFNEKLFF. The CDR3 bases are TGTGCCAGCAGTAATCTTCCCCGGTTTAATGAAAAACTGTTTTTT.

In DNA, the CDR3 is TGTGCCAGCAGCCAGACGGTCGGGAATGAGCAGTTCTTC. This translates into CASSQTVGNEQFF. The chain has TRBV3-1 (or the pseudogene TRBV3-2) and TRBJ2-1, with no clear D. Germline V gene lookup returns CDR1 LGHDT and CDR2 YNNKEL (reference sequence). CDR3 size: 13 residues. Between the trimmed V and J ends, which lost 3 bases and 7 bases, there was a span of 10 bases.

V and J are TRBV19 and TRBJ1-1; the match to TRBD1 covers 8 bases. V was clipped by 4 bases and J by 4 bases; unmatched bases: 5. The CDR3 is 14 residues long. The germline V gene encodes CDR1 LNHDA and CDR2 SQIVND (reference sequence). In DNA, the CDR3 is TGTGCCAGTAGTAGAGTACAGGGGGGCACTGAAGCTTTCTTT. It encodes CASSRVQGGTEAFF.

The chain recombines TRBV18 with TRBJ2-1, with TRBD2 matching 7 bases. Germline V gene sequence: CDR1 KGHSH, CDR2 LQKENI. Trimming at V came to 2 bases and at J to 5 bases, leaving 6 bases not matched to a gene. The CDR3 length is 15 residues. The CDR3 spells CASSPGLVGHNEQFF. CDR3 in DNA: TGTGCCAGCTCACCAGGACTAGTTGGGCACAATGAGCAGTTCTTC.

V gene TRBV11-2 combines with J gene TRBJ1-4, with D tentatively TRBD1 (6 bases). V lost 6 bases and J 5 bases, leaving 7 bases between the germline ends. The germline V gene encodes CDR1 SGHAT and CDR2 FQNNGV. The CDR3 covers 12 residues. Here the CDR3 DNA reads TGTGCCAGCAGACAGGGAAATGAAAAACTGTTTTTT. Its translation is CASRQGNEKLFF.

This clone has more than one count but fewer than ten. The rearrangement joins TRBV30 to TRBJ1-1; TRBD1 matches 7 bases. Germline trimming cut 6 bases from V and 8 bases from J; bases unmatched to any gene: 6. CDR3 length equals 11 residues. Germline V gene data show CDR1 as GTSNPN and CDR2 as SVGIG (reference sequence). CDR3 nucleotides: TGTGCCTGCAACAGGGGTCCAGAAGCTTTCTTT. Protein product: CACNRGPEAFF.

The gene calls are TRBV7-3 and TRBJ1-2; a possible D gene is TRBD1 (5 bases). The V gene's germline CDR1 is SGHTA and CDR2 FQGTGA. Trimming left V 5 bases short and J 10 bases short, with 14 bases between. The CDR3 consists of 12 residues. CDR3 bases: TGTGCCAGCAGCGACACAGGCGTAGACTACACCTTC. Its protein is CASSDTGVDYTF.

The V gene is TRBV7-8, the J gene TRBJ2-7; the match to TRBD2 covers 12 bases. The CDR3 runs to 17 residues. In germline, CDR1 is SGHVS, CDR2 FQNEAQ. J gave up 5 bases and V 1 base, and 9 bases lay outside the gene matches. CDR3: CASSLGLAGGPWHEQYF. CDR3 nucleotide sequence: TGTGCCAGCAGCTTAGGCCTAGCGGGGGGGCCGTGGCACGAGCAGTACTTC.